This record looks at one TCR beta chain sequence and its context. Its antigen is unidentified. The PCR made use of 60 Vbeta and 13 Jbeta primers. TCRdb's table, derived via immunoSEQ multiplex PCR, lists solely in-frame clones and lacks some. The sample consists of about 170,000 clones, around two thirds of them appearing once. The sample comes from a study of cytomegalovirus exposure and HLA in healthy donors. Germline V gene lookup returns CDR1 SGHAT and CDR2 FQNNGV. With 4 bases removed from V and 6 bases from J, the gap between germline ends came to 16 bases. CDR3 size: 16 residues. Study-level points and caveats: Researchers catalogued approximately 160 TCR beta chains as cytomegalovirus-associated.

This rearrangement joins TRBV11-2 to TRBJ1-6; D unresolved. The sequenced sample was PBMCs. The receptor's source is a man aged 35-49 years in good health and CMV-seronegative. The CDR3, as DNA: TGTGCCAGCAGCTCCCCGGGCGGGTCGGGTAATTCACCCCTCCACTTT. As protein: CASSSPGGSGNSPLHF.